What follows are 30 T cell receptor beta chains derived from one specimen sequenced in a study of T cell repertoires in cytomegalovirus infection (dated by TCRdb to 2018 to 2020). The treatment or condition label on this specimen signifies: in vitro stimulation with specific CMV peptide epitopes to enrich CMV-specific T cells. No cognate antigen is known for these TCRs. Sequencer: Illumina HiSeq 1500. TCRdb reanalyzed the raw reads on its own, using fastp at Q25 for trimming and MiXCR for clone calling, and kept in-frame beta chains. Identical CDR3 protein sequences are pooled into one entry, listed with their most common genes and DNA. This sample is represented by about 400,000 distinct CDR3 sequences; 34% of them were singletons. Jointly, the top ten make up approximately 13% of the sample. The sequencing used cultured PBMCs, collected from culture after CMV antigen stimulation. These receptors were collected from a human donor in good health (CMV status not recorded). Some clones in this sample may be carry-over from other donors' samples.

This chain connects TRBV7-6 to TRBJ1-1; D not certain. V was shortened by 5 bases and J by 1 base, with 14 bases between the two germline ends. CDR3 length: 15 amino acids. Germline V lookup: CDR1 SGHVS, CDR2 FNYEAQ. CDR3 sequence (DNA): TGTGCCAGCAGCATCGTAGGGAGTCAGAACACTGAAGCTTTCTTT. Its protein is CASSIVGSQNTEAFF.

The genes are TRBV9 and TRBJ2-1, with 9 bases that match TRBD2. From germline, CDR1 is SGDLS and CDR2 YYNGEE. V dropped 0 bases and J dropped 2; count of bases not matched to a gene: 3. The CDR3 is 16 residues long. CDR3 coding DNA: TGTGCCAGCAGCGTAGGAGCGGGAGGAACCTACAATGAGCAGTTCTTC. Encoded protein: CASSVGAGGTYNEQFF.

The V and J genes are TRBV12-5 and TRBJ1-1; no clear D. Germline lookup yields CDR1 LGHNT and CDR2 FRNRAP. V was pared by 3 bases and J by 11 bases, with 16 bases between. The CDR3 consists of 13 residues. The CDR3 sequence: CASGFSATRLAFF. CDR3 DNA sequence: TGTGCTAGTGGTTTTTCCGCCACCCGCTTGGCTTTCTTT. Looking up the rest from reference TRBV12-5 and TRBJ1-1 gives the full variable domain: DARVTQTPRHKVTEMGQEVTMRCQPILGHNTVFWYRQTMMQGLELLAYFRNRAPLDDSGMPKDRFSAEMPDATLATLKIQPSEPRDSAVYFCASGFSATRLAFFGQGTRLTVV.

A few counts support this clonotype. The chain joins TRBV12-3 or TRBV12-4 to TRBJ2-2; D remains unclear. The CDR3 has 13 residues. V lost 2 bases, J lost 4 bases, and 5 bases lay in between. CDR3 nucleotide sequence: TGTGCCAGCAGTTTACAGGCCACCGGGGAGCTGTTTTTT. Its protein is CASSLQATGELFF.

The chain joins TRBV11-1 to TRBJ2-5, with D tentatively TRBD1 or TRBD2 (5 bases each). The CDR3 spans 16 residues. Trimming took 5 bases from V and 5 from J, leaving 21 bases between them. From germline, CDR1 is SGHAT and CDR2 FQDESV (reference sequence). The CDR3 nucleotides are TGTGCCAGCAGCGCCAATACGGGACGGGCCCAGGAGACCCAGTACTTC. Its protein product is CASSANTGRAQETQYF.

This clonotype was picked up a small number of times. This rearrangement joins TRBV7-9 to TRBJ2-7, with D perhaps matching TRBD2 (5 bases). Germline V CDR1 and CDR2: SEHNR, FQNEAQ (reference sequence). CDR3 size: 14 residues. Deletions cut 5 bases from V and 0 bases from J, with 11 bases between. The CDR3 sequence: CASSREGRSYEQYV. In DNA, the CDR3 is TGTGCCAGCAGCCGCGAGGGTCGCTCCTACGAGCAGTACGTC.

This clonotype was observed many times. The CDR3 region is CASSYGGLAGGLYNEQFF. The CDR3 DNA reads TGTGCCAGCAGTTACGGGGGTCTAGCGGGAGGCCTTTACAATGAGCAGTTCTTC. The chain uses TRBV6-2 or TRBV6-3 and TRBJ2-1, with 11 positions matching TRBD2. The length of the CDR3 is 18 residues. CDR1 MNHEY and CDR2 SVGEGT come from the germline V gene. V was clipped by 2 bases and J by 4 bases; unmatched bases: 10.

This clonotype turned up a few times. V and J are TRBV4-2 and TRBJ2-7, with TRBD2 matching 13 bases. CDR3 length: 15 residues. Germline V gene data show CDR1 as LGHNA and CDR2 as YNFKEQ. V lost 4 bases, J lost 3 bases, and 3 bases stayed unmatched. CDR3 sequence (DNA): TGTGCCAGCAGCCGCGGGACTAGCGGGAACTACGAGCAGTACTTC. Amino acids: CASSRGTSGNYEQYF.

The chain uses TRBV7-8 and TRBJ1-5, with D possibly being TRBD1 (6 bases). Germline V gene lookup returns CDR1 SGHVS and CDR2 FQNEAQ. This CDR3 has 15 residues. V was shortened by 0 bases and J by 5 bases, with 11 bases between the two germline ends. CDR3 bases: TGTGCCAGCAGCTTAGCAGACCAGGGGTATCAGCCCCAGCATTTT. This encodes CASSLADQGYQPQHF.

This clonotype was observed a handful of times. This chain links TRBV19 with TRBJ2-3, with 14 positions matching TRBD2. CDR3 size: 15 residues. The germline V gene encodes CDR1 LNHDA and CDR2 SQIVND (reference sequence). The V segment lost 5 bases and the J segment 5 bases; nucleotides outside the gene matches: 3. The chain's CDR3 is CASSPGLAGEDTQYF. The CDR3, as DNA: TGTGCCAGTAGTCCGGGACTAGCGGGAGAAGATACGCAGTATTTT.

This clonotype was counted a few times. The gene calls are TRBV7-2 and TRBJ2-6; 7 bases align to TRBD2. Germline V gene sequence: CDR1 SGHTA, CDR2 FQGNSA. CDR3 size: 17 residues. J was trimmed by 0 bases and V by 1 base; bases with no gene match: 3. The CDR3 bases are TGTGCCAGCAGCTTAGTAGCGGGTTACTCTGGGGCCAACGTCCTGACTTTC. Its protein product is CASSLVAGYSGANVLTF.

The chain uses TRBV24-1 and TRBJ2-5; D ambiguous. V gave up 3 bases and J gave up 6 bases, with 13 bases separating them. Germline lookup yields CDR1 KGHDR and CDR2 SFDVKD. This CDR3 spans 14 amino acids. The CDR3 DNA is TGTGCCACCAGTGATAACAGAGATCGAAAGACCCAGTACTTC. Translating gives CATSDNRDRKTQYF.

The V and J genes are TRBV7-2 and TRBJ1-2; 7 bases agree with TRBD1. The CDR3 is 15 amino acids. V lost 1 base, J lost 3 bases, and 5 bases stayed unmatched. Germline V gene lookup returns CDR1 SGHTA and CDR2 FQGNSA. This CDR3 reads CASSLVHGTDYGYTF. The CDR3 nucleotides read TGTGCCAGCAGCTTAGTGCACGGGACAGACTATGGCTACACCTTC.

This clonotype has just a few counts. This rearrangement joins TRBV11-2 to TRBJ2-1, with TRBD2 identical over 13 bases. V was clipped by 8 bases and J by 5 bases; unmatched bases: 3. The germline V gene encodes CDR1 SGHAT and CDR2 FQNNGV. The CDR3 totals 14 residues. The CDR3 coding sequence is TGTGCCAGCGAAGGACTAGCGGGGGACAATGAGCAGTTCTTC. This translates into CASEGLAGDNEQFF.

Only a few counts were recorded for this clonotype. The chain couples TRBV11-3 to TRBJ1-1; TRBD1 matches at 7 bases. The CDR3 has 17 amino acids. The J segment lost 0 bases and the V segment lost 3 bases, leaving 10 bases of the junction unmatched. Germline V gives CDR1 SGHNT, CDR2 YENEEA. The CDR3 loop is CASSFRGQRLMNTEAFF. CDR3 nucleotide sequence: TGTGCCAGCAGCTTCCGGGGACAGCGCTTAATGAACACTGAAGCTTTCTTT.

The rearrangement links TRBV7-9 to TRBJ2-5, with D possibly being TRBD1 (6 bases). Germline values: CDR1 SEHNR, CDR2 FQNEAQ (reference sequence). The germline V and J ends were trimmed by 5 bases and 5 bases, with 18 bases remaining between them. CDR3 length: 15 amino acids. CDR3 nucleotides: TGTGCCAGCAGCGCCCCGGACAGTCTAATGGAGACCCAGTACTTC. Encoded protein: CASSAPDSLMETQYF.

The V gene is TRBV10-3, the J gene TRBJ2-3; no clear D gene. Germline V gene data show CDR1 as ENHRY and CDR2 as SYGVKD. This CDR3 has 15 residues. V lost 4 bases and J lost 0, with 11 bases in between. CDR3 region: CAISVIETSTDTQYF. CDR3 DNA sequence: TGTGCCATCAGTGTGATAGAAACTAGCACAGATACGCAGTATTTT.

This clonotype was detected only a few times. The chain links TRBV11-3 to TRBJ2-2; 9 bases align to TRBD2. CDR1 and CDR2 (germline): SGHNT, YENEEA. Unmatched junction bases numbered 6, after V lost 0 bases and J lost 4 bases. The CDR3 is made up of 17 amino acids. The CDR3 spells CASSLDGGRAPTGELFF. The DNA for the CDR3 is TGTGCCAGCAGCTTAGACGGCGGGAGGGCCCCCACCGGGGAGCTGTTTTTT.

The rearrangement joins TRBV7-9 to TRBJ2-1; D perhaps matches TRBD2 (6 bases). Germline assignment: CDR1 SEHNR and CDR2 FQNEAQ (reference sequence). V shed 4 bases and J shed 8 bases, with 15 bases lying between them. This CDR3 has 14 amino acids. Here the CDR3 reads CASSSWRGGHEQFF. The CDR3 DNA reads TGTGCCAGCAGCTCCTGGCGGGGTGGGCATGAGCAGTTCTTC.

This clonotype was detected a few times. The rearrangement uses TRBV27 and TRBJ2-1; no firm D call. Trimming took 6 bases from V and 6 from J, leaving 9 bases between them. The CDR3 contains 12 residues. CDR1 is MNHEY and CDR2 is SMNVEV in the germline V gene (reference sequence). CDR3 nucleotide sequence: TGTGCCAGCAGCTATGCGTTCAATGAGCAGTTCTTC. Encoded protein: CASSYAFNEQFF.

This chain uses TRBV20-1 with TRBJ2-7; D remains unclear. In germline, CDR1 is DFQATT, CDR2 SNEGSKA (reference sequence). With 0 bases removed from V and 0 bases from J, the gap between germline ends came to 6 bases. This CDR3 region has 13 residues. This CDR3 is CSARDPGSYEQYV. The CDR3 coding sequence is TGCAGTGCTAGAGATCCGGGCTCCTACGAGCAGTACGTC.

The rearrangement joins TRBV7-2 to TRBJ1-4; 9 bases fit TRBD1. Germline CDR1 SGHTA, CDR2 FQGNSA. Trimming took 2 bases from V and 8 from J; bases not matched to a gene: 6. This CDR3 region has 15 residues. The CDR3 bases are TGTGCCAGCAGCTTAATTGGGACAGGGAACGAAAAACTGTTTTTT. Amino acids: CASSLIGTGNEKLFF.

This clonotype appeared many times. The V gene is TRBV20-1, the J gene TRBJ2-1; TRBD2 might be the D (6 bases). CDR3 length: 15 amino acids. Germline V gene sequence: CDR1 DFQATT, CDR2 SNEGSKA (reference sequence). Trimming took off 3 bases at V and 3 bases at J, with 15 bases between the two ends. The CDR3 loop reads CSARIAGLDYNEQFF. CDR3 nucleotide sequence: TGCAGTGCTAGGATTGCGGGACTGGACTACAATGAGCAGTTCTTC.

There are a few counts of this clonotype. The rearrangement links TRBV6-1 to TRBJ2-2, with 9 bases aligning to TRBD1. This CDR3 spans 16 amino acids. V dropped 6 bases and J dropped 6; count of bases not matched to a gene: 11. Germline CDR1 is MNHNS and CDR2 is SASEGT. CDR3 in amino acids: CASSPTGTGSPGELFF. CDR3 coding DNA: TGTGCCAGCAGCCCTACCGGGACAGGGTCCCCCGGGGAGCTGTTTTTT.

This clonotype was seen ten or more times. The rearrangement links TRBV7-2 to TRBJ1-1; 7 nucleotides align to TRBD1. From germline, CDR1 is SGHTA and CDR2 FQGNSA. Trimming cost V 5 bases and J 4 bases; bases outside gene matches: 4. CDR3 length equals 13 residues. DNA for the CDR3: TGTGCCAGCAGCCCGACAGGGCGCACTGAAGCTTTCTTT. Its protein product is CASSPTGRTEAFF. Filled out from reference TRBV7-2 and TRBJ1-1, the complete variable domain reads GAGVSQSPSNKVTEKGKDVELRCDPISGHTALYWYRQSLGQGLEFLIYFQGNSAPDKSGLPSDRFSAERTGGSVSTLTIQRTQQEDSAVYLCASSPTGRTEAFFGQGTRLTVV.

The V call is TRBV2, the J call TRBJ2-2; 9 bases are a match to TRBD2. J gave up 3 bases and V 2 bases, and 4 bases lay outside the gene matches. In germline, CDR1 is SNHLY, CDR2 FYNNEI. CDR3 length equals 16 residues. The DNA for the CDR3 is TGTGCCAGCAGTGAAATGCTAGCGGGATACACCGGGGAGCTGTTTTTT. It encodes CASSEMLAGYTGELFF. Full variable domain (outside the CDR3, taken from reference TRBV2 and TRBJ2-2): EPEVTQTPSHQVTQMGQEVILRCVPISNHLYFYWYRQILGQKVEFLVSFYNNEISEKSEIFDDQFSVERPDGSNFTLKIRSTKLEDSAMYFCASSEMLAGYTGELFFGEGSRLTVL.

The V and J genes are TRBV25-1 and TRBJ1-2; 11 bases are shared with TRBD1. J gave up 8 bases and V 0 bases, and 2 bases lay outside the gene matches. Per germline, CDR1 MGHDK and CDR2 SYGVNS. The CDR3 extends over 14 amino acids. The CDR3 spells CASSEYGQGAGYTF. The DNA for the CDR3 is TGTGCCAGCAGTGAATACGGACAGGGGGCGGGCTACACCTTC.

For the CDR3, the DNA is TGTGCCAGCAGCTTAGTCTACGGGGAGACCCAGTACTTC. Protein product: CASSLVYGETQYF. This chain connects TRBV11-1 to TRBJ2-5; D gene uncertain. The V end lost 1 base, the J end lost 5 bases, and 8 bases lay between the germline ends. The germline gives CDR1 SGHAT, CDR2 FQDESV (reference sequence). This CDR3 contains 13 residues.

This clonotype was counted between two and nine times. The CDR3 bases are TGTGCCAGCAGCCAAGATTTCAGGGACTATGGCTACACCTTC. This encodes CASSQDFRDYGYTF. This chain connects TRBV14 to TRBJ1-2; TRBD1 is a possible D gene (5 bases). This CDR3 has 14 amino acids. V lost 0 bases to trimming and J lost 3 bases, with 8 bases between them. The germline V gene has CDR1 SGHDN and CDR2 FVKESK.

The V call is TRBV11-2, the J call TRBJ2-3; a weak D match, TRBD1 (6 bases). The CDR3 has 15 amino acids. The V gene's germline CDR1 is SGHAT and CDR2 FQNNGV. V dropped 3 bases and J dropped 5 bases, with 15 bases sitting between them. The CDR3 reads CASSFGTTQGDTQYF. In DNA, the CDR3 is TGTGCCAGCAGCTTTGGGACAACGCAGGGAGATACGCAGTATTTT.